One T cell receptor (beta chain) is described in this entry. The assay was immunoSEQ multiplex PCR, and TCRdb's table has in-frame clones only and misses some. The sample carries about 260,000 clones, about four fifths recorded once. This sample is drawn from a study of blood T cell repertoires in COVID-19. The V and J ends lost 4 bases and 2 bases respectively, with 15 bases between them. CDR3 size: 15 residues. The germline V gene has CDR1 LNHNV and CDR2 YYDKDF (reference sequence). The chain joins TRBV15 to TRBJ2-7; weak D call: TRBD2 (6 bases). The TCR originated in a woman aged 45-65 years who had recovered from COVID-19. The sample was peripheral blood. For the CDR3, the DNA is TGTGCCACCAGCACCGCCCGGGGGAGTACCTACGAGCAGTACTTC. This encodes CATSTARGSTYEQYF.